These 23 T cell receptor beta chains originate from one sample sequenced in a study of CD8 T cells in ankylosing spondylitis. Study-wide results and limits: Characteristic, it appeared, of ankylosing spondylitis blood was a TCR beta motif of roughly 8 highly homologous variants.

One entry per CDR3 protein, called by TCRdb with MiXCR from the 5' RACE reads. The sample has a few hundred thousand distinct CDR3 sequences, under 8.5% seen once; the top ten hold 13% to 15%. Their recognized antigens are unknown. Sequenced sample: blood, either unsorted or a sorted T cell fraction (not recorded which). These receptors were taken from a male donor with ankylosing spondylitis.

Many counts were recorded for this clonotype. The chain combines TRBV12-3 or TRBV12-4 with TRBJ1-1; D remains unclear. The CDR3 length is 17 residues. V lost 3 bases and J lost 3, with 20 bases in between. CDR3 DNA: TGTGCCAGCAGTTTGGGATCGGGGAGCCCGAGGGACACTGAAGCTTTCTTT. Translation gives CASSLGSGSPRDTEAFF.

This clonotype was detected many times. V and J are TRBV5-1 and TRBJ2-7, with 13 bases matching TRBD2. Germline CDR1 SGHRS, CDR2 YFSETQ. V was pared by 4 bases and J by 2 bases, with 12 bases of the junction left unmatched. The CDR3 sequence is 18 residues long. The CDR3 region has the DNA TGCGCCAGCAGCCCCCGCCGACCTACTAGCGGGAGGGCCTACGAGCAGTACTTC. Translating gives CASSPRRPTSGRAYEQYF.

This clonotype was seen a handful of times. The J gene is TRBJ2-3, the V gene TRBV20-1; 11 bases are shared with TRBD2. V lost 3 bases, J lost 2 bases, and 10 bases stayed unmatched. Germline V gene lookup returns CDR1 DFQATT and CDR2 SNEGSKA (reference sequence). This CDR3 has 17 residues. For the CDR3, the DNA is TGCAGTGCTAGTACACCCGTGACTAGCGGGAACACAGATACGCAGTATTTT. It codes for CSASTPVTSGNTDTQYF.

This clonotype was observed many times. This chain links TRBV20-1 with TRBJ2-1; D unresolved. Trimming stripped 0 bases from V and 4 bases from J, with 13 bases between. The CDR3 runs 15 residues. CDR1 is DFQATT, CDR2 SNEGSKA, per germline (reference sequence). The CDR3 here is CSARDWAGHYNEQFF. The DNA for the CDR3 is TGCAGTGCTAGAGATTGGGCAGGTCATTACAATGAGCAGTTCTTC.

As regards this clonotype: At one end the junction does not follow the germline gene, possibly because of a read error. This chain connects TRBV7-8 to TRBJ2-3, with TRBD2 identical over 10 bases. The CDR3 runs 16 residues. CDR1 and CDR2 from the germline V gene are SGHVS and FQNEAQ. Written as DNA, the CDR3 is TGTGCCAGCAGCGTAGCTACAGCGGGAGGGCCAGATACGCAGTATTTT. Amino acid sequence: CASSVATAGGPDTQYF.

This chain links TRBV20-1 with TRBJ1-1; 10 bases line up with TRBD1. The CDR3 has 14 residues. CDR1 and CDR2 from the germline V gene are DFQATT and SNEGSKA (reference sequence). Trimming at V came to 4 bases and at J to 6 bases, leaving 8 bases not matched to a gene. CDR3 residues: CSANKGQGLPEAFF. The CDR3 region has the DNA TGCAGTGCTAACAAGGGACAGGGGCTTCCTGAAGCTTTCTTT.

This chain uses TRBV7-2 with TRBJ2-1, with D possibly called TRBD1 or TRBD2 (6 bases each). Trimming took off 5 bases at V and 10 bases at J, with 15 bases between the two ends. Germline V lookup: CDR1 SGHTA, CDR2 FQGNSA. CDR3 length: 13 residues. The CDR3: CASSPRIGGEQFF. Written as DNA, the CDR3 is TGTGCCAGCAGCCCCAGGATAGGGGGGGAGCAGTTCTTC.

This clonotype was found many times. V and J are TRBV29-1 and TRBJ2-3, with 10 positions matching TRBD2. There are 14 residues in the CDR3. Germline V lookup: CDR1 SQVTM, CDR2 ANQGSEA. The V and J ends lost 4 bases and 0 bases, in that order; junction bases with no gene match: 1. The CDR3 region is CSVATSGSTDTQYF. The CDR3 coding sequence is TGCAGCGTTGCGACTAGCGGGAGCACAGATACGCAGTATTTT.

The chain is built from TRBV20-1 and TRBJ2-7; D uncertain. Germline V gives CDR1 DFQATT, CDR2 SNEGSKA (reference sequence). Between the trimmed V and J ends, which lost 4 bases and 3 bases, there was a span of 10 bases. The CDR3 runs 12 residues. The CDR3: CSAISGRYEQYF. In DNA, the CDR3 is TGCAGTGCTATATCTGGTCGCTACGAGCAGTACTTC.

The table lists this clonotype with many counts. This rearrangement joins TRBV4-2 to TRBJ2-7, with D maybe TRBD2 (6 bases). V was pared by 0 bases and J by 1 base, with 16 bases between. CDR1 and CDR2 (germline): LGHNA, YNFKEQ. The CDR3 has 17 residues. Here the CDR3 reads CASSQDAPEGSSYEQYF. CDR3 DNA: TGTGCCAGCAGCCAAGATGCGCCGGAGGGAAGTTCCTACGAGCAGTACTTC.

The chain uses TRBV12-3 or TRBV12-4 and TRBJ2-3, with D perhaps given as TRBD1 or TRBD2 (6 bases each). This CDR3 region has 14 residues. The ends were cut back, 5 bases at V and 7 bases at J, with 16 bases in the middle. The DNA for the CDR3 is TGTGCCAGCAGTCCTACGGGGGCGCGATATACGCAGTATTTT. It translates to CASSPTGARYTQYF.

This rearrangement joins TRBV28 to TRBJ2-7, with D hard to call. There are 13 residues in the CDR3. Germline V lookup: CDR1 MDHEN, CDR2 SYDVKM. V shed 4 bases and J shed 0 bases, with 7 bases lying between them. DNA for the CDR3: TGTGCCAGCAGTTCCTGGAGCTCCTACGAGCAGTACTTC. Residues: CASSSWSSYEQYF.

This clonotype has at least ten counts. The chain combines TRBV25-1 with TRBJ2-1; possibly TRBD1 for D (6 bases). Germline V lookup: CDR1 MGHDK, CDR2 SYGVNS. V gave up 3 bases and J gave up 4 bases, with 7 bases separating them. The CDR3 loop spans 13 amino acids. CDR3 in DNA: TGTGCCAGCAGTGATACAGGGTACAATGAGCAGTTCTTC. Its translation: CASSDTGYNEQFF.

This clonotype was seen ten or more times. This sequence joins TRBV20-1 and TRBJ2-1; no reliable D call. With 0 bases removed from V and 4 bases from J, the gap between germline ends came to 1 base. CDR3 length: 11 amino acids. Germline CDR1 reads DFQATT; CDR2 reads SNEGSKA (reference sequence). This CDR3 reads CSAREYNEQFF. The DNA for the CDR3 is TGCAGTGCTAGAGAGTACAATGAGCAGTTCTTC.

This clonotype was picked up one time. The DNA for the CDR3 is TGTGCCAGCGTCTTATATCCCGGGCCCGGGGCCTACGAGCAGTACTTC. Translated: CASVLYPGPGAYEQYF. This chain connects TRBV5-6 to TRBJ2-7; TRBD2 might be the D (5 bases). The germline V gene encodes CDR1 SGHDT and CDR2 YYEEEE. This CDR3 region has 16 residues. V was pared by 7 bases and J by 2 bases, with 22 bases between. The entire variable domain, with the rest obtained from reference TRBV5-6 and TRBJ2-7, is as follows: DAGVTQSPTHLIKTRGQQVTLRCSPKSGHDTVSWYQQALGQGPQFIFQYYEEEERQRGNFPDRFSGHQFPNYSSELNVNALLLGDSALYLCASVLYPGPGAYEQYFGPGTRLTVT.

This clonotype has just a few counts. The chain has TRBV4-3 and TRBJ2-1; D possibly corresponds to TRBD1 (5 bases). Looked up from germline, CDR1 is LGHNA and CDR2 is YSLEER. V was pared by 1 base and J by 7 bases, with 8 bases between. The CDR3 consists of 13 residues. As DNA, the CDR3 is TGCGCCAGCAGCCAAGCAGGGCGAAATGAGCAGTTCTTC. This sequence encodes CASSQAGRNEQFF.

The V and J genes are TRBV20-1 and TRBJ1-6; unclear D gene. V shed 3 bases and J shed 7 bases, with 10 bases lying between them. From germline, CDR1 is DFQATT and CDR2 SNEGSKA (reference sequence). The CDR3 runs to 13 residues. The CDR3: CSASLGLNSPLHF. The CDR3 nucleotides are TGCAGTGCTAGCCTGGGCCTGAATTCACCCCTCCACTTT.

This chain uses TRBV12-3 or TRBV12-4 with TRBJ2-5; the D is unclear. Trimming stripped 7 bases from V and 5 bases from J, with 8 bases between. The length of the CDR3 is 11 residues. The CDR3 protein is CASTLGETQYF. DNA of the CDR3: TGTGCCAGCACCTTAGGGGAGACCCAGTACTTC.

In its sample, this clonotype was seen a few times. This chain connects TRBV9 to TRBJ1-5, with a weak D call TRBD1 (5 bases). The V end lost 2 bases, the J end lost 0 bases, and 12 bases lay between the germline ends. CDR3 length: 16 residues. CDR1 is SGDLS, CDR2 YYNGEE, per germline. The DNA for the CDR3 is TGTGCCAGCAGCGTGGGATTCGACAGTAGCAATCAGCCCCAGCATTTT. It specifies CASSVGFDSSNQPQHF.

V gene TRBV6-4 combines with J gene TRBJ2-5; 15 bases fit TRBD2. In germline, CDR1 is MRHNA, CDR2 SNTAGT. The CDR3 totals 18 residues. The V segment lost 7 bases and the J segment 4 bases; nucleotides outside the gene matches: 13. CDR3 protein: CASTSRTSGRVRGETQYF. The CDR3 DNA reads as TGTGCCAGCACCTCAAGGACTAGCGGGAGGGTTCGTGGAGAGACCCAGTACTTC.

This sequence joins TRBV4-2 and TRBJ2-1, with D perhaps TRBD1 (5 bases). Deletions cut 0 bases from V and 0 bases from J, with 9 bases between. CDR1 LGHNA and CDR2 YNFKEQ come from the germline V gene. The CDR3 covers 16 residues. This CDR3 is CASSQEGQTSYNEQFF. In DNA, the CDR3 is TGTGCCAGCAGCCAAGAGGGGCAGACCTCCTACAATGAGCAGTTCTTC.

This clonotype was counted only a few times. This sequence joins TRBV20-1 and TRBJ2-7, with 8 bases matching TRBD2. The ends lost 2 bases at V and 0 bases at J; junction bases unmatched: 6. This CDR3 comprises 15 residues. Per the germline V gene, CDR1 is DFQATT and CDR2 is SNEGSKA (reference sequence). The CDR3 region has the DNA TGCAGTGCTAGAAAAGGGGCGGGAGGCTCCTACGAGCAGTACTTC. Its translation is CSARKGAGGSYEQYF.

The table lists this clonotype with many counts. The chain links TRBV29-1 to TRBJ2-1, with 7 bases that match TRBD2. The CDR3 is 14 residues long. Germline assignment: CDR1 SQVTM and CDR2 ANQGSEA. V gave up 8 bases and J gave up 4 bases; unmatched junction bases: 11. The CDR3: CSLREGGFYNEQFF. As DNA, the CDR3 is TGCAGCCTCAGGGAGGGAGGGTTTTACAATGAGCAGTTCTTC.